This T cell receptor beta chain was recorded in a study of cytomegalovirus exposure and HLA in healthy donors. Trimming took off 5 bases at V and 0 bases at J, with 14 bases between the two ends. Germline V gene data show CDR1 as SGHTA and CDR2 as FQGNSA. The CDR3 covers 16 residues. Study findings and constraints: It was only CMV serostatus that was available as immune exposure information.

For this clone: The target antigen is unknown.

PCR amplification relied on 60 Vbeta primers (plus 13 Jbeta primers). Clones were read by immunoSEQ multiplex PCR, and TCRdb kept only the in-frame ones, dropping some. The sample consists of approximately 140,000 clones, 75% of them appearing once. This receptor was obtained from a man between 40 and 49 years old in good health and CMV-seronegative. This chain connects TRBV7-2 to TRBJ1-5; perhaps TRBD1 as D (5 bases). Sequenced sample: PBMCs. The CDR3 spells CASSPQGYFSNQPQHF. In DNA, the CDR3 is TGTGCCAGCAGCCCCCAGGGCTACTTTAGCAATCAGCCCCAGCATTTT.